One sample yielded the 22 T cell receptor beta chains listed below, sequenced in a study of T-cell memory formation after mild COVID-19 (dated by TCRdb to the early 2020s). Preparation of the library involved 5' RACE. TCRdb lists the instrument as Illumina NovaSeq 6000. TCRdb ran its own pipeline on the public reads, namely fastp trimming at Q25 and MiXCR clone calling, and kept in-frame beta chains. All rows with the same CDR3 protein become a single entry with the most common DNA and genes. This sample has around 250,000 distinct CDR3 sequences in its table, and less than 20% of those were observed once. The top ten constitute 2.1% of the sample. Sample: PBMCs or a T cell subset sorted from them (not recorded which). The receptors were gathered from an adult woman who had mild COVID-19 (a few samples of this study predate the infection). The sample titles of this study are shuffled in the database, so cell type and time point are left out; the donor was told from shared clones.

This clonotype turned up a few times. This rearrangement joins TRBV5-5 to TRBJ2-5, with 9 bases that match TRBD2. Germline assignment: CDR1 SGHKS and CDR2 YYEKEE (reference sequence). This CDR3 region has 16 residues. J was trimmed by 1 base and V by 3 bases; bases with no gene match: 7. CDR3 nucleotides: TGTGCCAGCAGCTCGGCGGGGCGGGGGGGCCAAGAGACCCAGTACTTC. Amino acid sequence: CASSSAGRGGQETQYF. Full variable domain (rest looked up from reference TRBV5-5 and TRBJ2-5): DAGVTQSPTHLIKTRGQQVTLRCSPISGHKSVSWYQQVLGQGPQFIFQYYEKEERGRGNFPDRFSARQFPNYSSELNVNALLLGDSALYLCASSSAGRGGQETQYFGPGTRLLVL.

This clonotype was seen a few times. The genes are TRBV12-3 or TRBV12-4 and TRBJ2-1; TRBD2 is a possible D gene (6 bases). CDR3 length: 15 residues. V lost 8 bases, J lost 5 bases, and 19 bases lay in between. DNA for the CDR3: TGTGCCAGCCTCCGGGGGTCACGGCAGGACAATGAGCAGTTCTTC. Its protein product is CASLRGSRQDNEQFF.

This clonotype has a count of ten or more. V usage is TRBV19 and J usage is TRBJ1-1; TRBD1 is a possible D gene (5 bases). CDR1 is LNHDA and CDR2 is SQIVND in the germline V gene (reference sequence). The germline V and J ends were trimmed by 7 bases and 5 bases, with 32 bases remaining between them. The CDR3 runs to 19 residues. In nucleotides, the CDR3 is TGTGCCAGTAAAACACGACTTGAAGCGGGGGTTGGAGTTCGGACTGAAGCTTTCTTT. This gives the protein CASKTRLEAGVGVRTEAFF. The full variable domain, its missing parts supplied by reference TRBV19 and TRBJ1-1, is DGGITQSPKYLFRKEGQNVTLSCEQNLNHDAMYWYRQDPGQGLRLIYYSQIVNDFQKGDIAEGYSVSREKKESFPLTVTSAQKNPTAFYLCASKTRLEAGVGVRTEAFFGQGTRLTVV.

The chain carries TRBV20-1 and TRBJ2-3; no clear D gene. Trimming took off 6 bases at V and 7 bases at J, with 14 bases between the two ends. Germline lookup yields CDR1 DFQATT and CDR2 SNEGSKA (reference sequence). The CDR3 is 12 amino acids. CDR3 protein: CSATTLVNTQYF. In nucleotides, the CDR3 is TGCAGTGCCACTACTCTGGTAAATACGCAGTATTTT.

The chain recombines TRBV12-3 or TRBV12-4 with TRBJ2-7; 7 bases fit TRBD1. This CDR3 has 13 residues. The V gene end was trimmed by 8 bases and the J gene end by 2 bases; junction bases not matched to a gene: 6. CDR3 loop: CASGRDSPYEQYF. The CDR3 region has the DNA TGTGCCAGCGGCCGGGACAGCCCCTACGAGCAGTACTTC.

This chain uses TRBV9 with TRBJ2-6; D might be TRBD1 (6 bases). Germline CDR1 is SGDLS and CDR2 is YYNGEE. The CDR3 extends over 18 amino acids. V lost 4 bases and J 0 bases, leaving 17 bases between the germline ends. The CDR3 DNA reads TGTGCCAGCAGCCCCGGACAGCTTACAATCTCTGGGGCCAACGTCCTGACTTTC. Translated, it gives CASSPGQLTISGANVLTF.

CDR3 protein: CASSSAGRSYEQYF. DNA of the CDR3: TGTGCCAGCAGCTCAGCAGGGAGGTCCTACGAGCAGTACTTC. The chain recombines TRBV5-4 with TRBJ2-7; a weak D match, TRBD2 (6 bases). The CDR3 is 14 amino acids. The V end was cut by 3 bases, the J end by 1 base, with 11 bases between. The germline CDR1 and CDR2 sequences are SGHNT and YYREEE (reference sequence).

The chain recombines TRBV5-4 with TRBJ2-7; D is ambiguous. The CDR3 consists of 13 residues. Germline-derived CDR1 and CDR2 are SGHNT and YYREEE (reference sequence). Trimming pared 0 bases from V and 7 bases from J, leaving 11 bases between. Written as DNA, the CDR3 is TGTGCCAGCAGCTTGGGGGTCTCTGGAGAGCAGTACTTC. It translates to CASSLGVSGEQYF.

The table lists this clonotype with a few counts. The genes are TRBV6-5 and TRBJ2-7; D remains unclear. The germline V gene encodes CDR1 MNHEY and CDR2 SVGAGI. This CDR3 contains 13 residues. V was clipped by 4 bases and J by 6 bases, with 13 bases between them. The CDR3 nucleotides are TGTGCCAGCAGTTTCGGGCGAGCGACCGAGCAGTACTTC. Translation: CASSFGRATEQYF.

This chain uses TRBV11-2 with TRBJ1-4, with D possibly being TRBD1 (6 bases). Germline V gives CDR1 SGHAT, CDR2 FQNNGV. V dropped 5 bases and J dropped 3 bases, with 13 bases sitting between them. This CDR3 is built from 15 residues. DNA for the CDR3: TGTGCCAGCAGCGAAGGGGGGCTTGCTAATGAAAAACTGTTTTTT. Protein product: CASSEGGLANEKLFF.

This clonotype was seen a few times. The rearrangement links TRBV5-6 to TRBJ1-1, with D perhaps matching TRBD1 (5 bases). The CDR3 runs 16 residues. Germline-derived CDR1 and CDR2 are SGHDT and YYEEEE. The germline V and J ends were trimmed by 4 bases and 4 bases, with 20 bases remaining between them. The CDR3 loop reads CASSRFQGGRSTEAFF. The DNA for the CDR3 is TGTGCCAGCAGCCGATTCCAGGGTGGGAGGAGCACTGAAGCTTTCTTT.

V gene TRBV3-1 combines with J gene TRBJ2-7; D call uncertain. The V gene lost 4 bases and the J gene lost 2 bases, with 12 bases spanning the gap. Germline CDR1 is LGHDT and CDR2 is YNNKEL (reference sequence). This CDR3 region has 14 residues. CDR3 sequence: CASSRPSRPYEQYF. For the CDR3, the DNA is TGTGCCAGCAGCCGGCCTTCGCGGCCCTACGAGCAGTACTTC.

The chain couples TRBV5-1 to TRBJ2-4, with a weak D call TRBD2 (6 bases). V shed 0 bases and J shed 6 bases, with 13 bases lying between them. Per germline, CDR1 SGHRS and CDR2 YFSETQ. This CDR3 has 15 residues. CDR3 loop: CASSLAWGAGNIQYF. CDR3 DNA sequence: TGCGCCAGCAGCTTGGCATGGGGAGCGGGAAACATTCAGTACTTC.

The chain is built from TRBV5-1 and TRBJ1-3, with D uncertain. The CDR3 is 13 residues long. Germline V gene sequence: CDR1 SGHRS, CDR2 YFSETQ. Trimming pared 2 bases from V and 2 bases from J, leaving 5 bases between. CDR3 DNA: TGCGCCAGCAGCTTTTCGCCTGGAAACACCATATATTTT. Translation: CASSFSPGNTIYF.

The chain has TRBV5-1 and TRBJ2-5, with D perhaps matching TRBD1 (5 bases). V dropped 6 bases and J dropped 0 bases, with 24 bases sitting between them. This CDR3 contains 18 residues. CDR1 is SGHRS, CDR2 YFSETQ, per germline. CDR3 in DNA: TGCGCCAGCAACAGCTTGGGAAGTGGGGCTTCTTACCAAGAGACCCAGTACTTC. This translates into CASNSLGSGASYQETQYF.

The J gene is TRBJ2-7, the V gene TRBV12-3 or TRBV12-4; 10 bases fit TRBD1. The CDR3 runs to 14 residues. The junction had 5 bases not matched to a gene; V was cut back by 3 bases and J by 6 bases. CDR3 in DNA: TGTGCCAGCAGTTTTAGGGACAGGGGTGGCGAGCAGTACTTC. It specifies CASSFRDRGGEQYF.

The chain carries TRBV7-8 and TRBJ2-6, with D uncertain. Germline CDR1 is SGHVS and CDR2 is FQNEAQ. Trimming stripped 4 bases from V and 4 bases from J, with 23 bases between. This CDR3 spans 19 amino acids. CDR3 region: CASSSTPRVPTGGANVLTF. The DNA of the CDR3 is TGTGCCAGCAGCTCCACCCCCCGGGTCCCTACTGGGGGGGCCAACGTCCTGACTTTC. The full variable domain, completed using reference TRBV7-8 and TRBJ2-6, is GAGVSQSPRYKVAKRGQDVALRCDPISGHVSLFWYQQALGQGPEFLTYFQNEAQLDKSGLPSDRFFAERPEGSVSTLKIQRTQQEDSAVYLCASSSTPRVPTGGANVLTFGAGSRLTVL.

The J gene is TRBJ2-4, the V gene TRBV12-3 or TRBV12-4, with TRBD2 identical over 10 bases. The CDR3 runs to 21 residues. Trimming at V came to 6 bases and at J to 0 bases, leaving 20 bases not matched to a gene. CDR3 sequence reads: CASSRFGGLADVSLAKNIQYF. CDR3 bases: TGTGCCAGCAGCCGTTTTGGTGGACTAGCGGATGTTAGTCTAGCCAAAAACATTCAGTACTTC.

Many counts were recorded for this clonotype. The CDR3 protein is CAISDQGLAKNEQFF. The CDR3 DNA is TGTGCCATCAGTGATCAGGGACTGGCCAAGAATGAGCAGTTCTTC. V and J are TRBV10-3 and TRBJ2-1; a weak D match, TRBD2 (6 bases). Germline loops: CDR1 ENHRY, CDR2 SYGVKD. The CDR3 totals 15 residues. Trimming cost V 3 bases and J 7 bases, with 16 bases left between them.

There are many counts of this clonotype. The V and J genes are TRBV10-3 and TRBJ2-7; TRBD2 matches 10 bases. CDR3 size: 15 residues. Losses at the gene ends were 8 bases for V and 3 bases for J; bases not matched to a gene: 10. Germline V CDR1 and CDR2: ENHRY, SYGVKD. The CDR3 bases are TGTGCCATCGGCGGAGCGGGAGGGGGGCTCTACGAGCAGTACTTC. Amino acids: CAIGGAGGGLYEQYF.

J is TRBJ1-2 and V is TRBV4-1; no clear D. From germline, CDR1 is MGHRA and CDR2 YSYEKL. V gave up 4 bases and J gave up 3 bases, with 12 bases separating them. The CDR3 has 14 residues. The CDR3 region is CASSPHLVDYGYTF. CDR3 coding DNA: TGCGCCAGCAGCCCTCATCTAGTGGACTATGGCTACACCTTC.

For this clonotype: Its ends do not fully match the called genes, so a read error is possible. The rearrangement joins TRBV7-2 to TRBJ2-1, with D unresolved. This CDR3 spans 13 amino acids. Germline V lookup: CDR1 SGHTA, CDR2 FQGNSA. CDR3 nucleotide sequence: TGTGCCAGCAGCTTTGAATCCTCCAATGAGCAGTTCTTC. The encoded protein is CASSFESSNEQFF.